This TCR beta chain emerged from a study of PD-1 blockade in classical Hodgkin lymphoma. The germline CDR1 and CDR2 sequences are SGDLS and YYNGEE. V trimming: 2 bases; J trimming: 4 bases; junction bases outside the gene matches: 2. The CDR3 extends over 14 amino acids. Note on this clone: This specimen includes other DNA sequences encoding the same CDR3.

Generated by immunoSEQ multiplex PCR, the TCRdb table keeps only in-frame clones and is missing some. The data hold roughly 62,000 clones, with approximately 89% observed a single time. Autologous stem cell transplantation was followed by relapse in every patient, and brentuximab vedotin exposure varied. This chain joins TRBV9 and TRBJ1-4; 7 bases agree with TRBD1. This sample comprised peripheral blood mononuclear cells (PBMCs), obtained at baseline. This TCR was recovered from a human donor with classical Hodgkin lymphoma. DNA of the CDR3: TGTGCCAGCAGCGTGGGACAGATTAATGAAAAACTGTTTTTT. As protein: CASSVGQINEKLFF.